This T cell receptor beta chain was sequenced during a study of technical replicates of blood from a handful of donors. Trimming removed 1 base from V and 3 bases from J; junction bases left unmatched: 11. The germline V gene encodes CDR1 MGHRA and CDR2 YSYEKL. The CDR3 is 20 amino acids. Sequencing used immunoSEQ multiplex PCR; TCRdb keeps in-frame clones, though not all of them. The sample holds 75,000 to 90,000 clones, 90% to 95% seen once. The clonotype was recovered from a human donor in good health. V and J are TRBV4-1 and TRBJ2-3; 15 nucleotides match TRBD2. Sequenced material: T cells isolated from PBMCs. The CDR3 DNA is TGCGCCAGCAGCCAAGTCCCCGACGGGACTAGCGGGAGGAGGACAGATACGCAGTATTTT. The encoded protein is CASSQVPDGTSGRRTDTQYF.